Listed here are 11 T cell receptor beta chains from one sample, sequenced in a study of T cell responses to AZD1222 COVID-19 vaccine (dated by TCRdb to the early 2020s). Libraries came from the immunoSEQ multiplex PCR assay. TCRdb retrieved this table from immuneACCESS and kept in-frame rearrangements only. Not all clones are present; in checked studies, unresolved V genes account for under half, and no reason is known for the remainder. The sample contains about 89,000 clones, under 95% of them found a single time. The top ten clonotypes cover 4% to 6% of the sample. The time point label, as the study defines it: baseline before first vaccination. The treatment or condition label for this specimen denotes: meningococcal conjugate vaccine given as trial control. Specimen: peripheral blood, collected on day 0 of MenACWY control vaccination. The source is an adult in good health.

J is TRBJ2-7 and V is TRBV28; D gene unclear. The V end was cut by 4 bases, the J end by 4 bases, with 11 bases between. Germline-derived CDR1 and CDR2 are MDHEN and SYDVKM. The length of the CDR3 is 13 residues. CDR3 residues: CASSWNSLYEQYF. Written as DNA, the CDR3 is TGTGCCAGCAGTTGGAACAGCCTTTACGAGCAGTACTTC.

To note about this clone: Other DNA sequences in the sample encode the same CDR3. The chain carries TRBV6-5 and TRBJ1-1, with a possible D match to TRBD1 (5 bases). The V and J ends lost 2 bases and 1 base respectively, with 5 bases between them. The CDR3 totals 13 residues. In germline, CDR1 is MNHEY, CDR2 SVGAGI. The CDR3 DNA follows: TGTGCCAGCAGTTACACAGGGAACACTGAAGCTTTCTTT. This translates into CASSYTGNTEAFF.

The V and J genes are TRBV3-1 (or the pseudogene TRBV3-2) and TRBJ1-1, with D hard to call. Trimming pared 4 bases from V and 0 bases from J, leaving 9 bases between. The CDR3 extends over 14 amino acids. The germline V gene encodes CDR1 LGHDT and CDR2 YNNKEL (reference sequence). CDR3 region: CASSPLRMNTEAFF. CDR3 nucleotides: TGTGCCAGCAGCCCCCTACGGATGAACACTGAAGCTTTCTTT.

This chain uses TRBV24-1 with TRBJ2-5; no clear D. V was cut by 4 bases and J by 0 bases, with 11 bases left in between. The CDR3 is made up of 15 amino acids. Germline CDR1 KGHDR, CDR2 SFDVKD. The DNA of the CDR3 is TGTGCCACCAGTGACCCCGACCGGTACCAAGAGACCCAGTACTTC. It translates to CATSDPDRYQETQYF.

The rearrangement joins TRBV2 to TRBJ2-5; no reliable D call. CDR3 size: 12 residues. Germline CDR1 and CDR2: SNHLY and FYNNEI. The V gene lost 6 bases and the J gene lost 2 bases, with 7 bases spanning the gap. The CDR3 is CASRSVQETQYF. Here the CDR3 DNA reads TGTGCCAGCAGGAGCGTTCAAGAGACCCAGTACTTC.

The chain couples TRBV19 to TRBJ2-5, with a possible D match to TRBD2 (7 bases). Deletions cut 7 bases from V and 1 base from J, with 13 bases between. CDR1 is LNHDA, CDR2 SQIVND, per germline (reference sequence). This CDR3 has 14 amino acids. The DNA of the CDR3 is TGTGCCAGTAATCTGGGGGGGCTCCAAGAGACCCAGTACTTC. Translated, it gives CASNLGGLQETQYF.

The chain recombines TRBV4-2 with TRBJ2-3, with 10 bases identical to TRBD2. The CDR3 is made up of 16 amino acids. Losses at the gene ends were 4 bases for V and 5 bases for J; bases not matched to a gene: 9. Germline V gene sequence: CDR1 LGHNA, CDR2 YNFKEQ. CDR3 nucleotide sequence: TGTGCCAGCAGCCGGGGGAGCGGGGGGGCGGAAGATACGCAGTATTTT. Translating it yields CASSRGSGGAEDTQYF.

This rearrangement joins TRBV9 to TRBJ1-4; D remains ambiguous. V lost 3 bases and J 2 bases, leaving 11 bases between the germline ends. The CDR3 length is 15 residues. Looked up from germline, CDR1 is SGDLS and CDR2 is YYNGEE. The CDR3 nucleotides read TGTGCCAGCAGCGCCGCCGGGGTGACTAATGAAAAACTGTTTTTT. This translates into CASSAAGVTNEKLFF.

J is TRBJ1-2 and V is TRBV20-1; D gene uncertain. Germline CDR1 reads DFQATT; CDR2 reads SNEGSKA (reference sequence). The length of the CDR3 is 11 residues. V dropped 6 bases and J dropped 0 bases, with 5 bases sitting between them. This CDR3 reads CSAVANYGYTF. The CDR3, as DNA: TGCAGTGCGGTGGCTAACTATGGCTACACCTTC.

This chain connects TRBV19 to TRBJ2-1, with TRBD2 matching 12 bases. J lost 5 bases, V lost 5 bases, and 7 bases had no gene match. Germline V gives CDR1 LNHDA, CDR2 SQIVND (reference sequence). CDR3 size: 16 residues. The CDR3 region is CASSLSGLAGNNEQFF. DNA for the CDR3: TGTGCCAGTAGTCTCTCGGGACTAGCGGGTAACAATGAGCAGTTCTTC.

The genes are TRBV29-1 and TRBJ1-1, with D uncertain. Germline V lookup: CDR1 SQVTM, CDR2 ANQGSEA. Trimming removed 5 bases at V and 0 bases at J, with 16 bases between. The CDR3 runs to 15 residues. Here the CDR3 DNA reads TGCAGCGTTCAGCAGCAGGTTGGACTGAACACTGAAGCTTTCTTT. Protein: CSVQQQVGLNTEAFF. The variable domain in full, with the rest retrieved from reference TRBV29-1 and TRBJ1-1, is SAVISQKPSRDICQRGTSLTIQCQVDSQVTMMFWYRQQPGQSLTLIATANQGSEATYESGFVIDKFPISRPNLTFSTLTVSNMSPEDSSIYLCSVQQQVGLNTEAFFGQGTRLTVV.